This T cell receptor beta chain was sequenced for a study of T-cell reconstitution after alpha-beta-depleted transplantation in children. Unique molecular identifiers tagged the TCRbeta library. From the PCR reads, TCRdb called clonotypes with MiXCR, one entry per CDR3 protein. This table holds 420,000 or so distinct CDR3 sequences, 9.5% to 13% found once. This clonotype was seen only a few times. There are 12 residues in the CDR3. The germline V and J ends were trimmed by 7 bases and 0 bases, with 6 bases remaining between them. Germline CDR1 reads LNHDA; CDR2 reads SQIVND (reference sequence). V is TRBV19 and J is TRBJ1-2; no clear D gene. This TCR was recovered from a human donor who donated a stem cell graft to a child with acute myeloid leukemia. Sequencing used PBMCs from the stem cell graft donor, obtained from the stem cell graft. The CDR3 bases are TGTGCCAGTACCACAGCTAACTATGGCTACACCTTC. Its translation is CASTTANYGYTF. The full variable domain, completed using reference TRBV19 and TRBJ1-2, is DGGITQSPKYLFRKEGQNVTLSCEQNLNHDAMYWYRQDPGQGLRLIYYSQIVNDFQKGDIAEGYSVSREKKESFPLTVTSAQKNPTAFYLCASTTANYGYTFGSGTRLTVV.